The clone carrying this T cell receptor (beta chain) has ten or more counts. The antigen is not known. Healthy Caucasian individuals from Russia aged roughly 6 to 90 served as donors. With each sample, at least 5 micrograms of total RNA were extracted. The sample originates from a study of blood T cells in healthy people across ages. Using a J-beta primer mix together with a sample-barcoded 5' primer, a second PCR was run for roughly 7 to 12 cycles. A template-switch adaptor containing 12 random nucleotides labeled each cDNA molecule. From the 5' RACE reads, TCRdb called clonotypes with MiXCR, one entry per CDR3 protein. The repertoire consists of about 800,000 distinct CDR3 sequences, with 55% to 70% occurring once and the leading ten covering 22%. Whole-study results and caveats: Older individuals had lower TCR beta diversity per million T cells (the decline was roughly linear).

The receptor comes from a young man in good health. Sequenced sample: blood.

The CDR3 bases are TGTGCCAGCAGCCAAGGTCTGGGTCCAGCAGGTGGAGGGGCCAACGTCCTGACTTTC. This gives the protein CASSQGLGPAGGGANVLTF. V and J are TRBV4-2 and TRBJ2-6; no firm D call. This CDR3 spans 19 amino acids. Trimming took off 1 base at V and 4 bases at J, with 20 bases between the two ends. Germline CDR1 reads LGHNA; CDR2 reads YNFKEQ.